The rows below give T cell receptor beta chains drawn from one sample of a study of blood T cell repertoires in COVID-19. Some clones are missing from TCRdb's copy, which holds only in-frame ones; the method was immunoSEQ multiplex PCR. The sample lists about 140,000 clones, over 65% occurring once. The sample was peripheral blood. All receptors derive from an elderly woman with active or convalescent COVID-19. The CDR3 runs from the conserved cysteine through the conserved F or W. D genes are given only for firm matches. Rows give clone size only sometimes, using once, few, many, or a class for an expanded clone.

D gene: -; J gene: TRBJ1-2; clone size: -; V gene: TRBV6-6; CDR3 DNA: TGTGCCAGCAGGCACCCCGACAATTACTATGGCTACACCTTC; CDR3 protein: CASRHPDNYYGYTF
D gene: TRBD1; J gene: TRBJ2-7; clone size: -; V gene: TRBV14; CDR3 DNA: TGTGCCAGCAGCCCCGGGACAGGGGCGGGCGAGCAGTACTTC; CDR3 protein: CASSPGTGAGEQYF
D gene: -; J gene: TRBJ2-7; clone size: -; V gene: TRBV7-3; CDR3 DNA: TGTGCCAGCAGCTTATCGGCAGGTTCCTACGAGCAGTACTTC; CDR3 protein: CASSLSAGSYEQYF
D gene: TRBD1; J gene: TRBJ1-5; clone size: -; V gene: TRBV7-9; CDR3 DNA: TGTGCCAGCAGCTTGGGCAATACAGGGGGCGGCCAGCCCCAGCATTTT; CDR3 protein: CASSLGNTGGGQPQHF
D gene: -; J gene: TRBJ1-4; clone size: -; V gene: TRBV4-3; CDR3 DNA: TGCGCCAGCAGCCAAATGGCCGACGGGGGTGAAAAACTGTTTTTT; CDR3 protein: CASSQMADGGEKLFF
D gene: TRBD1; J gene: TRBJ2-3; clone size: -; V gene: TRBV5-1; CDR3 DNA: TGCGCCAGCAGCTGGGGGACAGGTGGCACAGATACGCAGTATTTT; CDR3 protein: CASSWGTGGTDTQYF
D gene: -; J gene: TRBJ2-7; clone size: -; V gene: TRBV30; CDR3 DNA: TGTGCCTGGAGTGATTATCAGGGTTCCGAGCAGTACTTC; CDR3 protein: CAWSDYQGSEQYF
D gene: TRBD1; J gene: TRBJ1-2; clone size: -; V gene: TRBV30; CDR3 DNA: TGTGCCTGGAGACAGGGGTACTATGGCTACACCTTC; CDR3 protein: CAWRQGYYGYTF
D gene: -; J gene: TRBJ2-5; clone size: -; V gene: TRBV5-1; CDR3 DNA: TGCGCCAGCAACCCACCAGGATCCCAAGAGACCCAGTACTTC; CDR3 protein: CASNPPGSQETQYF
D gene: -; J gene: TRBJ2-2; clone size: -; V gene: TRBV18; CDR3 DNA: TGTGCCAGCTCACCTTTGAAAGCGGGGAACACCGGGGAGCTGTTTTTT; CDR3 protein: CASSPLKAGNTGELFF
D gene: -; J gene: TRBJ2-1; clone size: -; V gene: TRBV6-2/TRBV6-3; CDR3 DNA: TGTGCCAGCAGTGTCAATACCGGGCAGTTCTTC; CDR3 protein: CASSVNTGQFF
D gene: -; J gene: TRBJ1-4; clone size: few; V gene: TRBV6-5; CDR3 DNA: TGTGCCAGCAGGAAACAGGGCGGGCAAAAACTGTTTTTT; CDR3 protein: CASRKQGGQKLFF
D gene: TRBD1; J gene: TRBJ2-7; clone size: -; V gene: TRBV28; CDR3 DNA: TGTGCCAGCACCTCTTCCGGGACAGCAGGTTGGGTGCAGTACTTC; CDR3 protein: CASTSSGTAGWVQYF
D gene: -; J gene: TRBJ1-3; clone size: many; V gene: TRBV29-1; CDR3 DNA: TGCAGCGTATCACTGAACTCTGGAAACACCATATATTTT; CDR3 protein: CSVSLNSGNTIYF
D gene: TRBD1; J gene: TRBJ2-2; clone size: -; V gene: TRBV7-6; CDR3 DNA: TGTGCCAGCAGCCCGACTCGGACAGGGAGCACCGGGGAGCTGTTTTTT; CDR3 protein: CASSPTRTGSTGELFF
D gene: TRBD1; J gene: TRBJ1-5; clone size: -; V gene: TRBV19; CDR3 DNA: TGTGCCAGTAGTGACAGGGTGCCCAATCAGCCCCAGCATTTT; CDR3 protein: CASSDRVPNQPQHF
D gene: TRBD1; J gene: TRBJ1-2; clone size: -; V gene: TRBV5-8; CDR3 DNA: TGTGCCAGCAGCTTGGGGACAGGAGTTCGTGGCTACACCTTC; CDR3 protein: CASSLGTGVRGYTF
D gene: -; J gene: TRBJ2-7; clone size: few; V gene: TRBV7-2; CDR3 DNA: TGTGCCAGCAGCTTATCGCAGGGGGGATTAGGGGAGCAGTACTTC; CDR3 protein: CASSLSQGGLGEQYF
D gene: -; J gene: TRBJ2-1; clone size: -; V gene: TRBV9; CDR3 DNA: TGTGCCAGCAGTGTTGGCCCCGGGGATGAGCAGTTCTTC; CDR3 protein: CASSVGPGDEQFF
D gene: -; J gene: TRBJ1-2; clone size: -; V gene: TRBV19; CDR3 DNA: TGTGCCAGTAGCCGAGATCTCTATGGCTACACCTTC; CDR3 protein: CASSRDLYGYTF
D gene: -; J gene: TRBJ2-3; clone size: many; V gene: TRBV3-1/TRBV3-2; CDR3 DNA: TGTGCCAGCAGCCAAGATTACCGGGGCACAGATACGCAGTATTTT; CDR3 protein: CASSQDYRGTDTQYF
D gene: -; J gene: TRBJ2-2; clone size: -; V gene: TRBV5-4; CDR3 DNA: TGTGCCAGCAGCTTGGGCGGAGACACCGGGGAGCTGTTTTTT; CDR3 protein: CASSLGGDTGELFF
D gene: -; J gene: TRBJ1-5; clone size: -; V gene: TRBV10-3; CDR3 DNA: TGTGCCATCAGCTATTATAGCAATCAGCCCCAGCATTTT; CDR3 protein: CAISYYSNQPQHF
D gene: -; J gene: TRBJ1-1; clone size: once; V gene: TRBV7-3; CDR3 DNA: TGTGCCAGCAGCTTATCCATGAACACTGAAGCTTTCTTT; CDR3 protein: CASSLSMNTEAFF
D gene: -; J gene: TRBJ2-3; clone size: -; V gene: TRBV29-1; CDR3 DNA: TGCAGCGTTGGAGGATCAACCACAGATACGCAGTATTTT; CDR3 protein: CSVGGSTTDTQYF
D gene: TRBD2; J gene: TRBJ2-5; clone size: -; V gene: TRBV12-5; CDR3 DNA: TGTGCTAGTGGTTTGGCGGGGTCGGGGGGAGAGACCCAGTACTTC; CDR3 protein: CASGLAGSGGETQYF
D gene: TRBD1; J gene: TRBJ2-5; clone size: few; V gene: TRBV18; CDR3 DNA: TGTGCCAGCTCGCCTCCGGGACAGGGACAAGAGACCCAGTACTTC; CDR3 protein: CASSPPGQGQETQYF
D gene: TRBD1; J gene: TRBJ1-5; clone size: -; V gene: TRBV19; CDR3 DNA: TGTGCCAGTACCCGCCGGGACAGCGTCAATCAGCCCCAGCATTTT; CDR3 protein: CASTRRDSVNQPQHF
D gene: -; J gene: TRBJ1-4; clone size: -; V gene: TRBV6-1; CDR3 DNA: TGTGCCAGCAGTGAAACCATGGGGGGATTTAATGAAAAACTGTTTTTT; CDR3 protein: CASSETMGGFNEKLFF
D gene: -; J gene: TRBJ2-7; clone size: -; V gene: TRBV7-2; CDR3 DNA: TGTGCCAGCAGCTCTAGGGTGTGGGAGAGCGAGCAGTACTTC; CDR3 protein: CASSSRVWESEQYF
D gene: -; J gene: TRBJ1-1; clone size: -; V gene: TRBV30; CDR3 DNA: TGTGCCTGGAGTGTAGGTGGAGGAATTCGTACTGAAGCTTTCTTT; CDR3 protein: CAWSVGGGIRTEAFF
D gene: TRBD2; J gene: TRBJ2-7; clone size: -; V gene: TRBV2; CDR3 DNA: TGTGCCAGCAGTGACATCCTAGCGGGTTCGAGTGAGCAGTACTTC; CDR3 protein: CASSDILAGSSEQYF
D gene: TRBD1; J gene: TRBJ1-1; clone size: -; V gene: TRBV3-1/TRBV3-2; CDR3 DNA: TGTGCCAGCAGCCGCGAAGCCGCCGGGACAGGGAACACTGAAGCTTTCTTT; CDR3 protein: CASSREAAGTGNTEAFF
D gene: -; J gene: TRBJ2-1; clone size: -; V gene: TRBV5-1; CDR3 DNA: TGCGCCAGCAGCGGCAGGGTAAAGCAGTTTTATAATGAGCAGTTCTTC; CDR3 protein: CASSGRVKQFYNEQFF
D gene: TRBD2; J gene: TRBJ2-3; clone size: -; V gene: TRBV10-3; CDR3 DNA: TGTGCCATCAGTGAGTCGACTAGCGGGGGGAGAGTGAACACAGATACGCAGTATTTT; CDR3 protein: CAISESTSGGRVNTDTQYF
D gene: -; J gene: TRBJ2-7; clone size: few; V gene: TRBV5-4; CDR3 DNA: TGTGCCAGCAGCCGAATGGGTGACATCGCCCCCGAGCAGTACTTC; CDR3 protein: CASSRMGDIAPEQYF
D gene: -; J gene: TRBJ2-1; clone size: few; V gene: TRBV7-2; CDR3 DNA: TGTGCCAGCAGCTTAGGGTTTAATAGGGGGGAGCAGTTCTTC; CDR3 protein: CASSLGFNRGEQFF
D gene: TRBD1; J gene: TRBJ1-6; clone size: many; V gene: TRBV6-5; CDR3 DNA: TGTGCCAGCATAGGACAGGCTCGGGATTCACCCCTCCACTTT; CDR3 protein: CASIGQARDSPLHF
D gene: TRBD1; J gene: TRBJ2-2; clone size: few; V gene: TRBV7-8; CDR3 DNA: TGTGCCAGCAGCGGACAAGTAGGGGAAGGGGGCGCGGTCACCGGGGAGCTGTTTTTT; CDR3 protein: CASSGQVGEGGAVTGELFF
D gene: TRBD1; J gene: TRBJ1-5; clone size: few; V gene: TRBV30; CDR3 DNA: TGTGCCTGGAGTGTAGGGACAGGGAACAATCAGCCCCAGCATTTT; CDR3 protein: CAWSVGTGNNQPQHF
D gene: -; J gene: TRBJ2-7; clone size: -; V gene: TRBV19; CDR3 DNA: TGTGCCAGCACCGGGAGCCCTTACGAGCAGTACTTC; CDR3 protein: CASTGSPYEQYF
D gene: -; J gene: TRBJ1-5; clone size: -; V gene: TRBV5-6; CDR3 DNA: TGTGCCAGCAGCCCTTGGGGCAATAGCAATCAGCCCCAGCATTTT; CDR3 protein: CASSPWGNSNQPQHF
D gene: -; J gene: TRBJ2-7; clone size: -; V gene: TRBV9; CDR3 DNA: TGTGCCAGCAGCCCTGGGGCAGGCCTCTACGAGCAGTACTTC; CDR3 protein: CASSPGAGLYEQYF
D gene: TRBD1; J gene: TRBJ2-2; clone size: few; V gene: TRBV6-6; CDR3 DNA: TGTGCCAGCAGAACCGGCAGGGGGACCGGGGAGCTGTTTTTT; CDR3 protein: CASRTGRGTGELFF
D gene: -; J gene: TRBJ1-2; clone size: -; V gene: TRBV19; CDR3 DNA: TGTGCCAGTTTTCTCGGCTACACCTTC; CDR3 protein: CASFLGYTF
D gene: -; J gene: TRBJ1-3; clone size: once; V gene: TRBV4-2; CDR3 DNA: TGTGCCAGCAGCCAAGATCAGGGTGGTGGAAACACCATATATTTT; CDR3 protein: CASSQDQGGGNTIYF
D gene: TRBD1; J gene: TRBJ1-3; clone size: few; V gene: TRBV7-8; CDR3 DNA: TGTGCCAGCAGTCGGACAGGGGTCGGAAACACCATATATTTT; CDR3 protein: CASSRTGVGNTIYF
D gene: TRBD1; J gene: TRBJ1-2; clone size: -; V gene: TRBV28; CDR3 DNA: TGTGCCAGCAGTATAGGGACAGGGCCCCACTATGGCTACACCTTC; CDR3 protein: CASSIGTGPHYGYTF
D gene: TRBD2; J gene: TRBJ2-3; clone size: -; V gene: TRBV6-4; CDR3 DNA: TGTGCCAGCAGATTAGCGGGGGCTAGCACAGATACGCAGTATTTT; CDR3 protein: CASRLAGASTDTQYF
D gene: TRBD2; J gene: TRBJ2-3; clone size: -; V gene: TRBV6-5; CDR3 DNA: TGTGCCAGCAGGAAGACTAGCGGGGGGTCGCAGTATTTT; CDR3 protein: CASRKTSGGSQYF
D gene: TRBD2; J gene: TRBJ2-1; clone size: -; V gene: TRBV18; CDR3 DNA: TGTGCCAGCTCACTCGGACTAGCGGGGGGATTGGACAATGAGCAGTTCTTC; CDR3 protein: CASSLGLAGGLDNEQFF
D gene: TRBD2; J gene: TRBJ2-2; clone size: few; V gene: TRBV7-3; CDR3 DNA: TGTGCCAGCAGACCAGCGGGACTAGCTAACACCGGGGAGCTGTTTTTT; CDR3 protein: CASRPAGLANTGELFF
D gene: -; J gene: TRBJ2-2; clone size: -; V gene: TRBV10-2; CDR3 DNA: TGCGCCAGCAGCGACCAGGGGAAGCCCGGGGAGCTGTTTTTT; CDR3 protein: CASSDQGKPGELFF
D gene: -; J gene: TRBJ2-7; clone size: once; V gene: TRBV19; CDR3 DNA: TGTGCCAGTAGTAAGGGACACTCCTTGGGGGAGCAGTACTTC; CDR3 protein: CASSKGHSLGEQYF